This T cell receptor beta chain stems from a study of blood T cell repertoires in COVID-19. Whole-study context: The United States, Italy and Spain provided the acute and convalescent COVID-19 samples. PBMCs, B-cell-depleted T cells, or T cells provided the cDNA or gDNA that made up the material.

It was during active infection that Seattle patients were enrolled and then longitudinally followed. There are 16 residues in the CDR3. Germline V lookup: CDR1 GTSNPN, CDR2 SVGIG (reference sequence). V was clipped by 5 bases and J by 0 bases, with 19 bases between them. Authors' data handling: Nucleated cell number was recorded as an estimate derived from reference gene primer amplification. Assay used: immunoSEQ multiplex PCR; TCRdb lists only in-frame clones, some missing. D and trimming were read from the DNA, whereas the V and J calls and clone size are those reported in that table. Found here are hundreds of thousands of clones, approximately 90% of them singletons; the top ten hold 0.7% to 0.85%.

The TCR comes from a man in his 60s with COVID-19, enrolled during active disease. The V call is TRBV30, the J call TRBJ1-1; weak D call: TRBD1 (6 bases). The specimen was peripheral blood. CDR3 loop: CAWGHEGEGVNTEAFF. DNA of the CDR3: TGTGCCTGGGGGCACGAGGGGGAAGGTGTGAACACTGAAGCTTTCTTT.